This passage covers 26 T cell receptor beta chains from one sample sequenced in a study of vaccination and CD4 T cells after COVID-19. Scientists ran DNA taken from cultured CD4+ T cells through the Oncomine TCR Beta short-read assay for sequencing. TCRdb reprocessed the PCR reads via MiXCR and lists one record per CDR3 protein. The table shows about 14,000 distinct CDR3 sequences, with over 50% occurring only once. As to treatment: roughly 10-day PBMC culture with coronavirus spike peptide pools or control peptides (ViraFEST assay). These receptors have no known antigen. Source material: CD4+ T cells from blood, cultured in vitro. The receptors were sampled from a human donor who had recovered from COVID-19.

CDR3 amino acids: CASKPGQGVLRSYEQYF. In nucleotides, the CDR3 is TGTGCCAGCAAGCCGGGACAGGGAGTACTTAGGTCCTACGAGCAGTACTTC. The chain links TRBV6-1 to TRBJ2-7; 9 bases fit TRBD1. This CDR3 comprises 17 residues. Looked up from germline, CDR1 is MNHNS and CDR2 is SASEGT. V dropped 7 bases and J dropped 1; count of bases not matched to a gene: 14.

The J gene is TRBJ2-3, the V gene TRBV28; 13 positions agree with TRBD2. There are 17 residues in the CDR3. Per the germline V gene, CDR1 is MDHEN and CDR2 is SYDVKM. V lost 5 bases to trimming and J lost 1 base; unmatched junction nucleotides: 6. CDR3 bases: TGTGCCAGCAGTCAGCTCGGGACTAGCGGGGGCACAGATACGCAGTATTTT. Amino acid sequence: CASSQLGTSGGTDTQYF.

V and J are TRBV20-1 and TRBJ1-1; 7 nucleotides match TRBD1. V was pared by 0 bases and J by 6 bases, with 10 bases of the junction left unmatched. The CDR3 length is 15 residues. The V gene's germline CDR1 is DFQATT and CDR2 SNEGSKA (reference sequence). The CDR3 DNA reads TGCAGTGCTAGAGATCTGAGACAGGGTGGCTCTGAAGCTTTCTTT. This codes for CSARDLRQGGSEAFF.

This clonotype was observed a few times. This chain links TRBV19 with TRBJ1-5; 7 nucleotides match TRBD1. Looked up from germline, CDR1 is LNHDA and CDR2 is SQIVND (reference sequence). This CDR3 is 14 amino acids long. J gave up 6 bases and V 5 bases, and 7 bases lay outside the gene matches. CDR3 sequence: CASSVQGTGQPQHF. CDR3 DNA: TGTGCCAGTAGTGTACAGGGGACGGGTCAGCCCCAGCATTTT.

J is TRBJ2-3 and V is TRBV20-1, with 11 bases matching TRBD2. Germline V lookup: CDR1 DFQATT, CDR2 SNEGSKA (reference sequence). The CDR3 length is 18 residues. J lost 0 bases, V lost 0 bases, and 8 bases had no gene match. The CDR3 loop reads CSARDVSGRASSTDTQYF. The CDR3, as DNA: TGCAGTGCTAGAGACGTTAGCGGGAGGGCCTCTAGCACAGATACGCAGTATTTT.

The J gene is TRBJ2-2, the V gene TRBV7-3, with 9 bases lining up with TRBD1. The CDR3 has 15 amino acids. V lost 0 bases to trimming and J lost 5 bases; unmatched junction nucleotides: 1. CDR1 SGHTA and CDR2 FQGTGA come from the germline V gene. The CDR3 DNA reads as TGTGCCAGCAGCTTAACGGGACAGGGAACCGGGGAGCTGTTTTTT. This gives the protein CASSLTGQGTGELFF.

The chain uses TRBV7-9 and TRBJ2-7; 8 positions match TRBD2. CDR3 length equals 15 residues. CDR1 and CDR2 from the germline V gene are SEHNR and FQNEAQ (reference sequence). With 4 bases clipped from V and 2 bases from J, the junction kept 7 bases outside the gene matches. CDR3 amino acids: CASSSTSGDPYEQYF. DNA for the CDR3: TGTGCCAGCAGCTCAACTAGCGGCGACCCCTACGAGCAGTACTTC.

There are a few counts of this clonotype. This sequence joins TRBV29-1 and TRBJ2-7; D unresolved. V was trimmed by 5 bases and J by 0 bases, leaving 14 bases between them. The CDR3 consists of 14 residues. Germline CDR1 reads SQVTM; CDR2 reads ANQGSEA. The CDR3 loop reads CSVLIAVTSYEQYF. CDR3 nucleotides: TGCAGCGTTCTTATAGCAGTAACCTCCTACGAGCAGTACTTC.

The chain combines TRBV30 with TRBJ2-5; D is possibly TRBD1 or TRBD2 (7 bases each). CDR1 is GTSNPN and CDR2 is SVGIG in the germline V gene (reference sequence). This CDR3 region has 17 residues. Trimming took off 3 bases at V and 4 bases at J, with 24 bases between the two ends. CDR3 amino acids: CAWRGGGRDGLGETQYF. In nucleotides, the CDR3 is TGTGCCTGGAGGGGAGGGGGCAGGGACGGACTCGGAGAGACCCAGTACTTC.

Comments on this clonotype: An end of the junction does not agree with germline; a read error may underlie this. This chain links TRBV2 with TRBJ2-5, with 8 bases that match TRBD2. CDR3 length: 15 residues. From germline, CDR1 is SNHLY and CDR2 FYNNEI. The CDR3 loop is CVSSEGTRRGETQYF. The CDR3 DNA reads TGTGTCAGCAGTGAGGGGACTAGGCGGGGGGAGACCCAGTACTTC. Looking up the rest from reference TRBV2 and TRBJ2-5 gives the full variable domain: EPEVTQTPSHQVTQMGQEVILRCVPISNHLYFYWYRQILGQKVEFLVSFYNNEISEKSEIFDDQFSVERPDGSNFTLKIRSTKLEDSAMYFCVSSEGTRRGETQYFGPGTRLLVL.

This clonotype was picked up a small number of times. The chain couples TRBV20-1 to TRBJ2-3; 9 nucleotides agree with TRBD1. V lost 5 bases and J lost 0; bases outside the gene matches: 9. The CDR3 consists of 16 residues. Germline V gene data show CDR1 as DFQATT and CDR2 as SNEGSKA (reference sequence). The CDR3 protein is CSADRGGGTSTDTQYF. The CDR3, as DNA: TGCAGTGCTGACAGGGGGGGCGGAACTAGCACAGATACGCAGTATTTT.

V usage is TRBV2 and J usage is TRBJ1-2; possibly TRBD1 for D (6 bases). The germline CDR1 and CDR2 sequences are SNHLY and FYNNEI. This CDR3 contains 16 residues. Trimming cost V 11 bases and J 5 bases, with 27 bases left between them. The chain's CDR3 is CASSGTDRWGGYGYTF. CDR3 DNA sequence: TGTGCCTCCTCAGGGACCGACAGGTGGGGGGGTTATGGCTACACCTTC.

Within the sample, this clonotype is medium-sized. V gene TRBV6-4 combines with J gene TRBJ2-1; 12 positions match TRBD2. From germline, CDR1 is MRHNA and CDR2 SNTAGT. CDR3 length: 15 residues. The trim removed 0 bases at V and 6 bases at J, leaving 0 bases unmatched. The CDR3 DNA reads TGTGCCAGCAGTGACTCGACTAGCGGGAGCAATGAGCAGTTCTTC. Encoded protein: CASSDSTSGSNEQFF.

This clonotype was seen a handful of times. CDR3 sequence (DNA): TGTGCCAGCAACTTTCCCCAGGGCGTCCGGACTAACACAGATACGCAGTATTTT. Residues: CASNFPQGVRTNTDTQYF. The chain is built from TRBV7-2 and TRBJ2-3, with D possibly matching TRBD2 (6 bases). The CDR3 extends over 18 amino acids. V shed 7 bases and J shed 2 bases, with 25 bases lying between them. The germline gives CDR1 SGHTA, CDR2 FQGNSA.

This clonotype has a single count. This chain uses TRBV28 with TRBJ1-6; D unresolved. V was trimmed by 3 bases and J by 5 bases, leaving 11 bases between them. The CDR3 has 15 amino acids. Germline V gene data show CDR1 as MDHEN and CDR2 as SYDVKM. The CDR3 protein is CASSFGRANNSPLHF. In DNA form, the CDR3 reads TGTGCCAGCAGTTTCGGCAGAGCTAATAATTCACCCCTCCACTTT.

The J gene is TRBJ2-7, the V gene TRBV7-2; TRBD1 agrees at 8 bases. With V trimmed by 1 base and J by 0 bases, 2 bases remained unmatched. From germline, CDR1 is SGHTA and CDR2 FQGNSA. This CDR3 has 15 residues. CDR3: CASSLVQGASYEQYF. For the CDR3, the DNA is TGTGCCAGCAGCTTAGTTCAGGGGGCCTCCTACGAGCAGTACTTC.

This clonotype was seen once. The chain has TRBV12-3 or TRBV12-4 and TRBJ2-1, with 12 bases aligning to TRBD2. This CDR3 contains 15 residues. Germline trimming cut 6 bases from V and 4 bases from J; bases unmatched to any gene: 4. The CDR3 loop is CASRLTSGGYNEQFF. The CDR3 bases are TGTGCCAGCAGATTAACTAGCGGGGGGTACAATGAGCAGTTCTTC.

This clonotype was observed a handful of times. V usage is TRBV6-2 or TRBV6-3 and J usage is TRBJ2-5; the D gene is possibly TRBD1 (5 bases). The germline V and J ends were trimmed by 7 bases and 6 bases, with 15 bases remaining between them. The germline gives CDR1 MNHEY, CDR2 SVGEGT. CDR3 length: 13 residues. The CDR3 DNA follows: TGTGCCAGCATCCCACAGGTAAGACAGACCCAGTACTTC. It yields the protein CASIPQVRQTQYF.

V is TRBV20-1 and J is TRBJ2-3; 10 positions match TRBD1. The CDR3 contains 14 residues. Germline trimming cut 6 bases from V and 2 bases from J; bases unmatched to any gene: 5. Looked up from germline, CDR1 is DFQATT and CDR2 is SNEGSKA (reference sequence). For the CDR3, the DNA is TGCAGTGCAAGTGACAGGGGGCTCACAGATACGCAGTATTTT. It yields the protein CSASDRGLTDTQYF.

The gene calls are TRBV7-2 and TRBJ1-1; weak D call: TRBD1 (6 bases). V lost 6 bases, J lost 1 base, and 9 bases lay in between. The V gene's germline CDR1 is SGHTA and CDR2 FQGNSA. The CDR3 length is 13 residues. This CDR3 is CASRQQGNTEAFF. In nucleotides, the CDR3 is TGTGCCAGCAGACAACAGGGGAACACTGAAGCTTTCTTT.

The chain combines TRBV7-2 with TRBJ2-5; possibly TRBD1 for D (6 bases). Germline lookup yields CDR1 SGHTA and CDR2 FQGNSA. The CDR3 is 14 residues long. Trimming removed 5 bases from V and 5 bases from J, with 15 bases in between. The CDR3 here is CASSPLNGQETQYF. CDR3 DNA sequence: TGTGCCAGCAGCCCCTTAAACGGACAGGAGACCCAGTACTTC.

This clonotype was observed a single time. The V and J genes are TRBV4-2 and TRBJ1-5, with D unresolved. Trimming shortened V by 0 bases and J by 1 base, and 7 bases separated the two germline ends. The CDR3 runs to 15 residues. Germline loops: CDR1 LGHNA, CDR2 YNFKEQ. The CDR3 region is CASSQDTASNQPQHF. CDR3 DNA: TGTGCCAGCAGCCAAGATACAGCCAGCAATCAGCCCCAGCATTTT.

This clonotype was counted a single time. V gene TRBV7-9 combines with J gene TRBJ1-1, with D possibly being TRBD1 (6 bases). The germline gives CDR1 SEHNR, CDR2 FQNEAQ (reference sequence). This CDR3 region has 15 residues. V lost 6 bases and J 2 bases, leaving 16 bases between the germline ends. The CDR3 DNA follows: TGTGCCAGCAGTTCTCCGGGACACATTAACACTGAAGCTTTCTTT. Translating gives CASSSPGHINTEAFF.

The CDR3 reads CASSQMGRGQGEQYF. For the CDR3, the DNA is TGTGCCAGCAGCCAGATGGGCAGGGGGCAAGGCGAGCAGTACTTC. This chain connects TRBV5-4 to TRBJ2-7; TRBD1 agrees at 8 bases. In germline, CDR1 is SGHNT, CDR2 YYREEE (reference sequence). This CDR3 spans 15 amino acids. V was clipped by 4 bases and J by 6 bases; unmatched bases: 12.

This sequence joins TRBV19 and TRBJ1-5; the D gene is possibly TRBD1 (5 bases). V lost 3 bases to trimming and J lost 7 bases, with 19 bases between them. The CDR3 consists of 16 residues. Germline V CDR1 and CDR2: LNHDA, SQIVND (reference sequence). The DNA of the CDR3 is TGTGCCAGTAGTATCTCGGGGGGGTGGCGGCACCAGCCCCAGCATTTT. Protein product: CASSISGGWRHQPQHF. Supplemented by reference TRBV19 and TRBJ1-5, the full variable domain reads DGGITQSPKYLFRKEGQNVTLSCEQNLNHDAMYWYRQDPGQGLRLIYYSQIVNDFQKGDIAEGYSVSREKKESFPLTVTSAQKNPTAFYLCASSISGGWRHQPQHFGDGTRLSIL.

CDR3 DNA sequence: TGTGCCAGCAGTCCCGGGGACAGGGGACACCAAGAGACCCAGTACTTC. Translated, it gives CASSPGDRGHQETQYF. V gene TRBV6-2 or TRBV6-3 combines with J gene TRBJ2-5, with 10 bases aligning to TRBD1. Looked up from germline, CDR1 is MNHEY and CDR2 is SVGEGT. The CDR3 has 16 residues. After removal of 5 bases from V and 0 bases from J, the junction contained 6 bases not matched to a gene.